This passage covers 30 T cell receptor beta chains from one sample sequenced in a study of blood T cell repertoires in COVID-19. Profiling relied on immunoSEQ multiplex PCR, and the TCRdb table lists in-frame clones only, not all of them. The data show tens of thousands of clones, roughly 85% seen once. What was sequenced was peripheral blood. Every receptor here comes from a woman aged 60 to 75 with acute or convalescent COVID-19.

The chain joins TRBV5-1 to TRBJ2-1, with 9 bases matching TRBD1. Germline CDR1 SGHRS, CDR2 YFSETQ. This CDR3 spans 16 amino acids. With V trimmed by 2 bases and J by 6 bases, 9 bases remained unmatched. CDR3 residues: CASSFESWTGVNEQFF. DNA of the CDR3: TGCGCCAGCAGCTTTGAATCGTGGACAGGGGTCAATGAGCAGTTCTTC.

This clone appeared a few times. The chain is built from TRBV7-3 and TRBJ1-6, with TRBD1 identical over 9 bases. The germline V gene has CDR1 SGHTA and CDR2 FQGTGA. The CDR3 covers 14 residues. V lost 5 bases and J lost 6; bases outside the gene matches: 2. CDR3 DNA: TGTGCCAGCAGCCCGACAGGGGGTAATTCACCCCTCCACTTT. It yields the protein CASSPTGGNSPLHF.

The rearrangement links TRBV2 to TRBJ2-6; perhaps TRBD2 as D (6 bases). The CDR3 is 15 residues long. The V end was cut by 5 bases, the J end by 1 base, with 9 bases between. CDR1 is SNHLY and CDR2 is FYNNEI in the germline V gene. The CDR3: CASSLGRSGANVLTF. CDR3 DNA sequence: TGTGCCAGCAGTTTGGGGAGGTCTGGGGCCAACGTCCTGACTTTC. The full variable domain, with the rest looked up from reference TRBV2 and TRBJ2-6, is EPEVTQTPSHQVTQMGQEVILRCVPISNHLYFYWYRQILGQKVEFLVSFYNNEISEKSEIFDDQFSVERPDGSNFTLKIRSTKLEDSAMYFCASSLGRSGANVLTFGAGSRLTVL.

This chain connects TRBV3-1 (or the pseudogene TRBV3-2) to TRBJ1-1; D is unresolved. From germline, CDR1 is LGHDT and CDR2 YNNKEL (reference sequence). Between the trimmed V and J ends, which lost 4 bases and 5 bases, there was a span of 11 bases. This CDR3 region has 13 residues. CDR3 in amino acids: CASSPPTETEAFF. Here the CDR3 DNA reads TGTGCCAGCAGCCCCCCAACAGAGACTGAAGCTTTCTTT.

The chain is built from TRBV6-6 and TRBJ2-4; possible D gene TRBD2, 5 bases. Trimming stripped 10 bases from V and 0 bases from J, with 16 bases between. Germline CDR1 is MNHNY and CDR2 is SVGAGI (reference sequence). This CDR3 has 15 residues. The CDR3, as DNA: TGTGCCACCCAAAAGGGAGACCTAGCCAAAAACATTCAGTACTTC. Translating gives CATQKGDLAKNIQYF.

V and J are TRBV19 and TRBJ1-5; D remains unclear. The V gene lost 6 bases and the J gene lost 0 bases, with 18 bases spanning the gap. Germline values: CDR1 LNHDA, CDR2 SQIVND (reference sequence). The CDR3 extends over 17 amino acids. CDR3 nucleotides: TGTGCCAGTAGACCAAGTGGCCGAAGTTATAGCAATCAGCCCCAGCATTTT. Encoded protein: CASRPSGRSYSNQPQHF.

The J gene is TRBJ1-1, the V gene TRBV18; unclear D gene. This CDR3 comprises 11 residues. V gave up 3 bases and J gave up 8 bases, with 7 bases separating them. Per germline, CDR1 KGHSH and CDR2 LQKENI. This CDR3 is CASSPQLEAFF. Written as DNA, the CDR3 is TGTGCCAGCTCACCTCAACTGGAAGCTTTCTTT.

This chain joins TRBV28 and TRBJ1-5; 9 positions agree with TRBD1. The length of the CDR3 is 15 residues. The V gene's germline CDR1 is MDHEN and CDR2 SYDVKM. The trim removed 10 bases at V and 4 bases at J, leaving 11 bases unmatched. This chain's CDR3 is CATSLSGQGNQPQHF. The CDR3 nucleotides read TGTGCCACCTCCCTCTCAGGACAGGGGAATCAGCCCCAGCATTTT.

V usage is TRBV29-1 and J usage is TRBJ1-1, with 7 bases that match TRBD1. With 4 bases clipped from V and 6 bases from J, the junction kept 8 bases outside the gene matches. Germline lookup yields CDR1 SQVTM and CDR2 ANQGSEA. The CDR3 has 13 residues. The DNA for the CDR3 is TGCAGCGTTGTCAGGGGGAGTAGCGCTGAAGCTTTCTTT. It yields the protein CSVVRGSSAEAFF.

CDR3 loop: CATSRDQGGKLFF. The DNA for the CDR3 is TGTGCCACCAGCAGAGATCAGGGGGGTAAACTGTTTTTT. J is TRBJ1-4 and V is TRBV15; 7 positions agree with TRBD1. The V segment lost 0 bases and the J segment 11 bases; nucleotides outside the gene matches: 3. The CDR3 runs 13 residues. CDR1 and CDR2 (germline): LNHNV, YYDKDF (reference sequence).

This chain connects TRBV2 to TRBJ1-2; no reliable D call. This CDR3 has 15 amino acids. With 3 bases removed from V and 4 bases from J, the gap between germline ends came to 15 bases. Germline V gene lookup returns CDR1 SNHLY and CDR2 FYNNEI. The CDR3: CASSDQPTTGYGYTF. The CDR3 region has the DNA TGTGCCAGCAGTGATCAGCCCACCACGGGCTATGGCTACACCTTC. Full variable domain (rest looked up from reference TRBV2 and TRBJ1-2): EPEVTQTPSHQVTQMGQEVILRCVPISNHLYFYWYRQILGQKVEFLVSFYNNEISEKSEIFDDQFSVERPDGSNFTLKIRSTKLEDSAMYFCASSDQPTTGYGYTFGSGTRLTVV.

The genes are TRBV5-1 and TRBJ2-1; no definite D call. The V gene's germline CDR1 is SGHRS and CDR2 YFSETQ. V was clipped by 1 base and J by 10 bases, with 18 bases between them. This CDR3 is 15 amino acids long. CDR3 nucleotides: TGCGCCAGCAGCTTGACGGTCCCCCCTTCTCAAGAGCAGTTCTTC. It encodes CASSLTVPPSQEQFF.

The chain carries TRBV19 and TRBJ1-2; TRBD1 might be the D (5 bases). Germline loops: CDR1 LNHDA, CDR2 SQIVND (reference sequence). Trimming pared 5 bases from V and 4 bases from J, leaving 14 bases between. This CDR3 contains 14 residues. CDR3 residues: CASSLRETAYGYTF. The CDR3 region has the DNA TGTGCCAGTAGTCTCCGGGAGACAGCCTATGGCTACACCTTC.

This clone was seen a single time. This rearrangement joins TRBV19 to TRBJ1-6; 8 bases fit TRBD1. Per the germline V gene, CDR1 is LNHDA and CDR2 is SQIVND (reference sequence). With V trimmed by 4 bases and J by 7 bases, 6 bases remained unmatched. The CDR3 has 15 amino acids. The CDR3 loop reads CASSTVTGGNSPLHF. In DNA, the CDR3 is TGTGCCAGTAGTACCGTAACAGGGGGGAATTCACCCCTCCACTTT.

The chain carries TRBV19 and TRBJ1-5; TRBD1 matches 12 bases. The CDR3 covers 15 residues. The V gene end was trimmed by 4 bases and the J gene end by 6 bases; junction bases not matched to a gene: 4. CDR1 and CDR2 from the germline V gene are LNHDA and SQIVND (reference sequence). The CDR3 reads CASSTGQGAPQPQHF. The DNA for the CDR3 is TGTGCCAGTAGTACGGGACAGGGGGCACCTCAGCCCCAGCATTTT.

The V and J genes are TRBV21-1 and TRBJ1-1; the D segment call TRBD1 is taken from the table without a DNA check. TRBV21-1 is noted as a pseudogene. This CDR3 has 14 amino acids. In DNA form, the CDR3 reads TGTGCCAGCAGCACAAACAGGGCTTGCACTGAAGCTTTCTTT. Encoded protein: CASSTNRACTEAFF.

This clone was counted at least ten times. The chain joins TRBV5-4 to TRBJ2-7; possibly TRBD2 for D (6 bases). Germline V gene data show CDR1 as SGHNT and CDR2 as YYREEE (reference sequence). The V gene lost 4 bases and the J gene lost 1 base, with 15 bases spanning the gap. This CDR3 contains 15 residues. The DNA for the CDR3 is TGTGCCAGCAGCCCGACGCGGGATCGATCCTACGAGCAGTACTTC. As protein: CASSPTRDRSYEQYF.

For this clone: The same CDR3 also results from other DNA sequences found in this sample. This chain uses TRBV7-9 with TRBJ1-2; 7 nucleotides line up with TRBD1. V shed 4 bases, J shed 2 bases, and the junction held 1 base outside the gene matches. Germline values: CDR1 SEHNR, CDR2 FQNEAQ (reference sequence). This CDR3 is 13 amino acids long. In nucleotides, the CDR3 is TGTGCCAGCAGCTCGACAGGGAACTATGGCTACACCTTC. It is translated as CASSSTGNYGYTF. The whole variable domain, filled in from reference TRBV7-9 and TRBJ1-2, reads DTGVSQNPRHKITKRGQNVTFRCDPISEHNRLYWYRQTLGQGPEFLTYFQNEAQLEKSRLLSDRFSAERPKGSFSTLEIQRTEQGDSAMYLCASSSTGNYGYTFGSGTRLTVV.

In this sample, this clone turned up a few times. CDR3 coding DNA: TGTGCCACCAGCAGGCCCAGCGGGGCTGAAGCTTTCTTT. Its protein is CATSRPSGAEAFF. The chain couples TRBV15 to TRBJ1-1; D remains unclear. The CDR3 sequence is 13 residues long. V gave up 3 bases and J gave up 6 bases, with 11 bases separating them. Germline CDR1 reads LNHNV; CDR2 reads YYDKDF (reference sequence).

This rearrangement joins TRBV5-4 to TRBJ1-1, with 8 bases fitting TRBD1. Germline V CDR1 and CDR2: SGHNT, YYREEE (reference sequence). The CDR3 is made up of 12 amino acids. Trimming took 4 bases from V and 8 from J; bases not matched to a gene: 4. The chain's CDR3 is CASSPRDREAFF. DNA of the CDR3: TGTGCCAGCAGCCCCCGGGACAGGGAAGCTTTCTTT.

V is TRBV2 and J is TRBJ2-2; D possibly corresponds to TRBD1 (6 bases). CDR3 length: 12 residues. Per germline, CDR1 SNHLY and CDR2 FYNNEI. V was cut by 5 bases and J by 7 bases, with 8 bases left in between. This CDR3 is CASSRQVGELFF. CDR3 bases: TGTGCCAGCAGTAGACAGGTCGGGGAGCTGTTTTTT. The variable domain in full, with the rest retrieved from reference TRBV2 and TRBJ2-2, is EPEVTQTPSHQVTQMGQEVILRCVPISNHLYFYWYRQILGQKVEFLVSFYNNEISEKSEIFDDQFSVERPDGSNFTLKIRSTKLEDSAMYFCASSRQVGELFFGEGSRLTVL.

V gene TRBV3-1 (or the pseudogene TRBV3-2) combines with J gene TRBJ1-5; unclear D gene. The CDR3 runs to 12 residues. Germline V gene sequence: CDR1 LGHDT, CDR2 YNNKEL (reference sequence). Trimming removed 2 bases from V and 6 bases from J, with 5 bases in between. CDR3 DNA: TGTGCCAGCAGCCAATACGGTCAGCCCCAGCATTTT. Encoded protein: CASSQYGQPQHF.

This clone was seen only a few times. The chain recombines TRBV10-3 with TRBJ1-6, with D possibly matching TRBD1 (6 bases). Germline V gene sequence: CDR1 ENHRY, CDR2 SYGVKD. This CDR3 has 16 amino acids. V gave up 4 bases and J gave up 4 bases, with 14 bases separating them. In DNA form, the CDR3 reads TGTGCCATCAGTGGGGCGGACAGTCAATATAATTCACCCCTCCACTTT. This sequence encodes CAISGADSQYNSPLHF.

The V and J genes are TRBV5-1 and TRBJ1-1; 7 bases are shared with TRBD1. The germline V gene encodes CDR1 SGHRS and CDR2 YFSETQ. V lost 6 bases to trimming and J lost 4 bases; unmatched junction nucleotides: 9. The CDR3 runs 14 residues. CDR3: CASNTRTGSTEAFF. The CDR3 coding sequence is TGCGCCAGCAATACCAGGACAGGATCCACTGAAGCTTTCTTT.

The CDR3 DNA reads as TGTGCCAGCAGCCGAGGACTAGCAGGTGAGCAGTTCTTC. This translates into CASSRGLAGEQFF. This chain uses TRBV11-3 with TRBJ2-1; TRBD2 agrees at 8 bases. The CDR3 sequence is 13 residues long. CDR1 is SGHNT, CDR2 YENEEA, per germline. Germline trimming cut 5 bases from V and 9 bases from J; bases unmatched to any gene: 6.

This chain uses TRBV21-1 with TRBJ2-2; the D segment call TRBD2 is taken from the table without a DNA check. TRBV21-1 is a pseudogene. The CDR3 covers 18 residues. Here the CDR3 reads CASSKVPVAGPNTGELFF. CDR3 DNA sequence: TGTGCCAGCAGCAAAGTCCCAGTAGCGGGGCCGAACACCGGGGAGCTGTTTTTT.

V usage is TRBV19 and J usage is TRBJ2-5, with 9 bases aligning to TRBD2. J lost 4 bases, V lost 1 base, and 10 bases had no gene match. The CDR3 spans 17 residues. The germline CDR1 and CDR2 sequences are LNHDA and SQIVND (reference sequence). CDR3 sequence: CASSIVPSGMALETQYF. The CDR3 nucleotides are TGTGCCAGTAGTATAGTCCCTAGCGGGATGGCCTTAGAGACCCAGTACTTC.

The count of this clone is one. The V gene is TRBV24-1, the J gene TRBJ1-1, with TRBD1 matching 7 bases. The CDR3 covers 14 residues. Germline CDR1 is KGHDR and CDR2 is SFDVKD. J lost 5 bases, V lost 4 bases, and 6 bases had no gene match. The CDR3 protein is CATSETGRETEAFF. The CDR3 bases are TGTGCCACCAGTGAGACAGGGAGAGAAACTGAAGCTTTCTTT.

V usage is TRBV10-3 and J usage is TRBJ2-1; 9 bases map to TRBD2. J lost 5 bases, V lost 8 bases, and 10 bases had no gene match. Germline assignment: CDR1 ENHRY and CDR2 SYGVKD. The CDR3 has 15 residues. In DNA, the CDR3 is TGTGCCATCTCCTCGGCGGGAGGGCCCGACAATGAGCAGTTCTTC. This codes for CAISSAGGPDNEQFF.

This clone was counted between two and nine times. The V and J genes are TRBV6-5 and TRBJ1-1; D might be TRBD1 (5 bases). The CDR3 extends over 15 amino acids. The germline CDR1 and CDR2 sequences are MNHEY and SVGAGI. V was shortened by 6 bases and J by 5 bases, with 19 bases between the two germline ends. The CDR3 region is CASSRTLTRGTEAFF. The DNA for the CDR3 is TGTGCCAGCAGCCGTACACTTACAAGGGGAACTGAAGCTTTCTTT.